This T cell receptor (beta chain) was observed in a study of Ad26.COV2.S vaccination and SARS-CoV-2 variants. Background on the study: Into the muscle, Ad26.COV2.S was dosed once or twice, 56 days apart.

Broader study findings: Measures of TCR breadth and depth may have fallen short of total T cell responses.

Method: immunoSEQ multiplex PCR; TCRdb's copy keeps in-frame clones and lacks some. The sample lists some 240,000 clones; roughly 89% were seen once. V was pared by 5 bases and J by 7 bases, with 14 bases between. The CDR3 has 13 amino acids. Germline values: CDR1 LGHDT, CDR2 YNNKEL (reference sequence). The sample's treatment: roughly 18 received Ad26.COV2.S at low or high dose, single or two shots; 5 received placebo; per-sample allocation not given. Sampling was performed 63 days after the first vaccine or placebo injection. Within Boston, the person who donated was an adult of 18-55 years. As to this clone: Its antigen remains unidentified.

The sample consisted of peripheral blood, taken in a trial of Ad26.COV2.S vaccine versus placebo. The J gene is TRBJ1-1, the V gene TRBV3-1 (or the pseudogene TRBV3-2); D not certain. This TCR was recovered from a person between 18 and 59 years old who received the Ad26.COV2.S COVID-19 vaccine or a placebo. The CDR3 DNA is TGTGCCAGCAGCTCCAGACACAGCAATGAAGCTTTCTTT. It is translated as CASSSRHSNEAFF.